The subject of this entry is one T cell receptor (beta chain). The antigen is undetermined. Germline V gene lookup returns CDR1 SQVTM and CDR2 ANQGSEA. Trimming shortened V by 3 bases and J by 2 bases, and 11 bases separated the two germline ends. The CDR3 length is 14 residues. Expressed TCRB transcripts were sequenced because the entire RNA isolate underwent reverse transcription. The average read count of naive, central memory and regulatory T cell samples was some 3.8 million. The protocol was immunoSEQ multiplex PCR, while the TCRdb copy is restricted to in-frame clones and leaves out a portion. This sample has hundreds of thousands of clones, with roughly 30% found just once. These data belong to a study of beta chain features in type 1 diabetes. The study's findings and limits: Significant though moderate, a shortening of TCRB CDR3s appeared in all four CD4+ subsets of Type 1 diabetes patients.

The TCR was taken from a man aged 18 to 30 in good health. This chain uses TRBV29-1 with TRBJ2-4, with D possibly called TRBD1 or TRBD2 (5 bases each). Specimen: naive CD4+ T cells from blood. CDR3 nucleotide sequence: TGCAGCGTTGACGGCAGGGAGTCCAAAAACATTCAGTACTTC. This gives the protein CSVDGRESKNIQYF.